This is a list of T cell receptor beta chains from one sample in a study of OX40 agonist ivuxolimab in advanced cancers. Data came from immunoSEQ multiplex PCR; TCRdb stores just in-frame clones and leaves some out. This sample has tens of thousands of clones, with 80% to 90% found just once. The specimen was CD4+ or CD8+ T cells sorted from blood, collected in a trial of the OX40 agonist ivuxolimab. Source of these receptors: an adult with an advanced solid tumor such as melanoma, head and neck, liver or kidney cancer. Each CDR3 is given with its conserved first and last residue. Each record gives: V gene, clone size, D gene, J gene, CDR3 protein, CDR3 DNA. A D gene is named only where the DNA matches it firmly. Clone size appears in some rows only: once, few, many, or a class for an expanded clone.

v_gene: TRBV2; abundance: -; d_gene: TRBD1; j_gene: TRBJ2-6; CDR3aa: CATGQGAGANVLTF; CDR3nt: TGTGCCACCGGACAGGGGGCTGGGGCCAACGTCCTGACTTTC
v_gene: TRBV2; abundance: -; d_gene: -; j_gene: TRBJ1-6; CDR3aa: CASSLGGHNNSPLHF; CDR3nt: TGTGCCAGCAGTCTGGGGGGACACAATAATTCACCCCTCCACTTT
v_gene: TRBV5-5; abundance: -; d_gene: -; j_gene: TRBJ1-4; CDR3aa: CASSLDRAAEKLFF; CDR3nt: TGTGCCAGCAGCTTGGATCGGGCAGCTGAAAAACTGTTTTTT
v_gene: TRBV5-1; abundance: -; d_gene: -; j_gene: TRBJ1-1; CDR3aa: CASSSLGSGSEAFF; CDR3nt: TGCGCCAGCAGCTCCCTGGGGAGCGGGTCTGAAGCTTTCTTT
v_gene: TRBV18; abundance: -; d_gene: -; j_gene: TRBJ1-5; CDR3aa: CASSPGAGNQPQHF; CDR3nt: TGTGCCAGCTCACCAGGGGCGGGGAATCAGCCCCAGCATTTT
v_gene: TRBV6-1; abundance: -; d_gene: -; j_gene: TRBJ2-5; CDR3aa: CASSYPSGSQETQYF; CDR3nt: TGTGCCAGCAGCTACCCCTCCGGGTCCCAAGAGACCCAGTACTTC
v_gene: TRBV5-1; abundance: -; d_gene: -; j_gene: TRBJ1-1; CDR3aa: CASSAGEGTEAFF; CDR3nt: TGCGCCAGCAGCGCTGGGGAGGGGACGGAAGCTTTCTTT
v_gene: TRBV4-3; abundance: -; d_gene: TRBD1; j_gene: TRBJ1-1; CDR3aa: CASSQVGGQGRTEAFF; CDR3nt: TGCGCCAGCAGCCAAGTAGGGGGACAGGGGCGAACTGAAGCTTTCTTT
v_gene: TRBV11-2; abundance: -; d_gene: TRBD1; j_gene: TRBJ1-5; CDR3aa: CASSTRRTGDQPQHF; CDR3nt: TGTGCCAGCAGCACAAGAAGGACAGGGGATCAGCCCCAGCATTTT
v_gene: TRBV25-1; abundance: once; d_gene: -; j_gene: TRBJ1-3; CDR3aa: CASSEGSFYGNTIYF; CDR3nt: TGTGCCAGCAGTGAAGGCAGCTTTTATGGAAACACCATATATTTT
v_gene: TRBV5-1; abundance: -; d_gene: -; j_gene: TRBJ2-3; CDR3aa: CASREYSDTQYF; CDR3nt: TGCGCCAGCAGGGAGTATTCAGATACGCAGTATTTT
v_gene: TRBV5-1; abundance: -; d_gene: TRBD2; j_gene: TRBJ2-1; CDR3aa: CASSLVSGGSYNEQFF; CDR3nt: TGCGCCAGCAGCTTGGTTAGCGGGGGGTCCTACAATGAGCAGTTCTTC
v_gene: TRBV19; abundance: large; d_gene: -; j_gene: TRBJ1-2; CDR3aa: CASSYRDGYTF; CDR3nt: TGTGCCAGTAGTTACAGGGACGGCTACACCTTC
v_gene: TRBV28; abundance: -; d_gene: -; j_gene: TRBJ2-1; CDR3aa: CASSPRTSVGEQFF; CDR3nt: TGTGCCAGCAGTCCAAGGACATCCGTAGGTGAGCAGTTCTTC
v_gene: TRBV5-1; abundance: -; d_gene: TRBD1; j_gene: TRBJ2-2; CDR3aa: CASSTRQGAVNTGELFF; CDR3nt: TGCGCCAGCAGCACTCGACAGGGGGCAGTGAACACCGGGGAGCTGTTTTTT
v_gene: TRBV28; abundance: -; d_gene: TRBD1; j_gene: TRBJ1-5; CDR3aa: CASREPGQGLDRPQHF; CDR3nt: TGTGCCAGCAGGGAGCCGGGACAGGGGCTAGATCGGCCCCAGCATTTT
v_gene: TRBV11-2; abundance: -; d_gene: -; j_gene: TRBJ2-7; CDR3aa: CASSLGAETPYEQYF; CDR3nt: TGTGCCAGCAGCTTAGGGGCAGAAACACCCTACGAGCAGTACTTC
v_gene: TRBV27; abundance: -; d_gene: -; j_gene: TRBJ2-5; CDR3aa: CASSPIWGMETQYF; CDR3nt: TGTGCCAGCAGCCCCATTTGGGGCATGGAGACCCAGTACTTC
v_gene: TRBV28; abundance: once; d_gene: -; j_gene: TRBJ1-4; CDR3aa: CASRAVATNEKLFF; CDR3nt: TGTGCCAGCAGGGCAGTTGCAACTAATGAAAAACTGTTTTTT
v_gene: TRBV6-6; abundance: -; d_gene: TRBD2; j_gene: TRBJ2-1; CDR3aa: CASSYSSRGGTNEQFF; CDR3nt: TGTGCCAGCAGTTACTCGAGCCGGGGGGGCACGAATGAGCAGTTCTTC
v_gene: TRBV21-1; abundance: once; d_gene: -; j_gene: TRBJ1-6; CDR3aa: CASSKEDSRTGASSYNSPLHF; CDR3nt: TGTGCCAGCAGCAAAGAAGATTCTCGGACAGGGGCCTCCTCCTATAATTCACCCCTCCACTTT
v_gene: TRBV18; abundance: -; d_gene: -; j_gene: TRBJ2-1; CDR3aa: CASSPLGDSSYNEQFF; CDR3nt: TGTGCCAGCTCACCATTGGGGGATAGCTCCTACAATGAGCAGTTCTTC
v_gene: TRBV7-9; abundance: -; d_gene: TRBD1; j_gene: TRBJ2-2; CDR3aa: CASSSQGAYTGELFF; CDR3nt: TGTGCCAGCAGCTCTCAGGGGGCGTACACCGGGGAGCTGTTTTTT
v_gene: TRBV29-1; abundance: once; d_gene: -; j_gene: TRBJ2-2; CDR3aa: CSATATGELFF; CDR3nt: TGCAGCGCTACAGCGACCGGGGAGCTGTTTTTT
v_gene: TRBV2; abundance: -; d_gene: -; j_gene: TRBJ2-7; CDR3aa: CASSEFRTASYEQYF; CDR3nt: TGTGCCAGCAGTGAATTCCGGACTGCGAGCTACGAGCAGTACTTC
v_gene: TRBV28; abundance: -; d_gene: -; j_gene: TRBJ1-5; CDR3aa: CASSLFGRVDQPQHF; CDR3nt: TGTGCCAGCAGTTTATTCGGCAGGGTAGATCAGCCCCAGCATTTT
v_gene: TRBV19; abundance: -; d_gene: -; j_gene: TRBJ1-2; CDR3aa: CASSAEGRGSDGYTF; CDR3nt: TGTGCCAGTAGTGCTGAGGGAAGGGGATCGGATGGCTACACCTTC
v_gene: TRBV14; abundance: -; d_gene: -; j_gene: TRBJ1-1; CDR3aa: CASSQLTVNTEAFF; CDR3nt: TGTGCCAGCAGCCAATTGACAGTAAACACTGAAGCTTTCTTT
v_gene: TRBV11-2; abundance: -; d_gene: -; j_gene: TRBJ2-1; CDR3aa: CASSSGGEQFF; CDR3nt: TGTGCCAGCAGCTCCGGGGGTGAGCAGTTCTTC
v_gene: TRBV2; abundance: few; d_gene: -; j_gene: TRBJ2-1; CDR3aa: CASKRVYNEQFF; CDR3nt: TGTGCCAGCAAGCGGGTCTACAATGAGCAGTTCTTC
v_gene: TRBV7-2; abundance: -; d_gene: -; j_gene: TRBJ2-1; CDR3aa: CASSLGGVMSTLNEQFF; CDR3nt: TGTGCCAGCAGCTTAGGGGGGGTAATGTCTACTTTGAATGAGCAGTTCTTC
v_gene: TRBV5-1; abundance: -; d_gene: TRBD1; j_gene: TRBJ1-2; CDR3aa: CASSSRRTGDYGYTF; CDR3nt: TGCGCCAGCAGCTCACGTCGGACAGGAGACTATGGCTACACCTTC
v_gene: TRBV7-3; abundance: -; d_gene: -; j_gene: TRBJ2-7; CDR3aa: CASSLTAVNSYEQYF; CDR3nt: TGTGCCAGCAGCTTAACTGCGGTGAACTCCTACGAGCAGTACTTC
v_gene: TRBV5-1; abundance: once; d_gene: TRBD1; j_gene: TRBJ2-6; CDR3aa: CASSLEGQGFPGANVLTF; CDR3nt: TGCGCCAGCAGCTTGGAAGGACAGGGGTTCCCTGGGGCCAACGTCCTGACTTTC
v_gene: TRBV5-4; abundance: few; d_gene: -; j_gene: TRBJ2-1; CDR3aa: CASSLVRLNEQFF; CDR3nt: TGTGCCAGCAGCCTAGTTAGGTTAAATGAGCAGTTCTTC
v_gene: TRBV29-1; abundance: -; d_gene: -; j_gene: TRBJ1-2; CDR3aa: CSVEDWDTGGYTF; CDR3nt: TGCAGCGTTGAAGATTGGGACACGGGGGGCTACACCTTC
v_gene: TRBV30; abundance: -; d_gene: TRBD1; j_gene: TRBJ1-2; CDR3aa: CAYTGQGAGGYTF; CDR3nt: TGTGCCTACACGGGACAGGGGGCTGGTGGCTACACCTTC
v_gene: TRBV7-9; abundance: -; d_gene: -; j_gene: TRBJ2-3; CDR3aa: CASSPGDRPTDTQYF; CDR3nt: TGTGCCAGCAGCCCTGGGGACCGCCCCACAGATACGCAGTATTTT
v_gene: TRBV6-1; abundance: -; d_gene: TRBD1; j_gene: TRBJ1-1; CDR3aa: CASSVEGATNTEAFF; CDR3nt: TGTGCCAGCAGTGTCGAGGGGGCGACGAACACTGAAGCTTTCTTT
v_gene: TRBV7-2; abundance: -; d_gene: -; j_gene: TRBJ2-2; CDR3aa: CASSLAGSVSSGELFF; CDR3nt: TGTGCCAGCAGCTTAGCAGGATCCGTGTCGTCCGGGGAGCTGTTTTTT
v_gene: TRBV27; abundance: -; d_gene: TRBD1; j_gene: TRBJ1-2; CDR3aa: CASSWTGGGGYTF; CDR3nt: TGTGCCAGCAGTTGGACAGGGGGCGGAGGCTACACCTTC
v_gene: TRBV6-4; abundance: few; d_gene: -; j_gene: TRBJ2-7; CDR3aa: CARQRAREQYF; CDR3nt: TGTGCCAGACAACGGGCTCGCGAGCAGTACTTC